These T cell receptor beta chains were read from a single sample in a study of T cells after yellow fever vaccination. In TCRdb, the 5' RACE reads were re-called with MiXCR into one record per CDR3 protein. In the table there are 70,000 to 80,000 distinct CDR3 sequences, more than 5.5% of which are singletons. Sequencing was performed on CD8+ T cells sorted from PBMCs, taken 9 to 10 days after the first yellow fever vaccination. These receptors were obtained from a man aged 18 to 30 who received the YFV17D yellow fever vaccine. Each CDR3 is given with its conserved first and last residue. The order of the fields is CDR3 length, V gene, clone size, D gene, J gene, CDR3 DNA, CDR3 protein. The D gene is left open where the match is weak. Size values are once, few and many counts, or a class for expanded clones, and some rows have none.

15	TRBV4-1	many	-	TRBJ1-5	TGCGCCAGCAGCCAAGCGTCGGGGGGCGATCAGCCCCAGCATTTT	CASSQASGGDQPQHF
17	TRBV4-2	few	TRBD1	TRBJ1-1	TGTGCCAGCAGCCAATCCGAAGGGGACAGCTCGAACACTGAAGCTTTCTTT	CASSQSEGDSSNTEAFF
15	TRBV7-9	many	-	TRBJ1-5	TGTGCCAGCAGCTTAACAGGGCAGGGCGATCAGCCCCAGCATTTT	CASSLTGQGDQPQHF
12	TRBV2	many	-	TRBJ2-7	TGTGCCAGCAGGGGCCTCGCTAAGGGGCAGTACTTC	CASRGLAKGQYF
14	TRBV5-1	few	TRBD1	TRBJ1-1	TGCGCCAGCAGCTTGGGGACAGGTAACACTGAAGCTTTCTTT	CASSLGTGNTEAFF
16	TRBV9	many	-	TRBJ2-3	TGTGCCAGCAGCGCCACTCGGACTCCCGTCACAGATACGCAGTATTTT	CASSATRTPVTDTQYF
12	TRBV7-9	many	TRBD1	TRBJ1-1	TGTGCCAGCCGCCAGGGGGACACTGAAGCTTTCTTT	CASRQGDTEAFF
12	TRBV6-5	-	-	TRBJ2-2	TGTGCCAGCCCTGGGAGGACCGGGGAGCTGTTTTTT	CASPGRTGELFF
15	TRBV5-1	-	-	TRBJ2-2	TGCGCCAGCAGCTTGGCCGGTTCAGGCACCGGGGAGCTGTTTTTT	CASSLAGSGTGELFF
14	TRBV14	-	-	TRBJ2-5	TGTGCCAGCAGCCAAGATAAGGGGAGGGAGACCCAGTACTTC	CASSQDKGRETQYF
16	TRBV10-3	few	TRBD2	TRBJ2-1	TGTGCCATCAGTGGTGGAGGACGGGGGGGGGACAATGAGCAGTTCTTC	CAISGGGRGGDNEQFF
15	TRBV20-1	many	TRBD2	TRBJ2-1	TGCAGTGCTAGTGGTCAGCGGGGGGCCTACAATGAGCAGTTCTTC	CSASGQRGAYNEQFF
13	TRBV6-2/TRBV6-3	-	-	TRBJ2-1	TGTGCCAGCAGTTACTCGGGACCCAATGAGCAGTTCTTC	CASSYSGPNEQFF
16	TRBV5-6	-	-	TRBJ2-1	TGTGCCAGCAGCCCCCTGAGGGGGGGAGGCTACAATGAGCAGTTCTTC	CASSPLRGGGYNEQFF
14	TRBV5-1	many	TRBD1	TRBJ1-1	TGCGCCAGCAGCTTGGGACAGGGAACGACTGAAGCTTTCTTT	CASSLGQGTTEAFF
16	TRBV7-3	many	-	TRBJ2-3	TGTGCCAGCAGCTTAGATGAGAGTTCTAGCACAGATACGCAGTATTTT	CASSLDESSSTDTQYF
19	TRBV11-1	many	TRBD2	TRBJ2-2	TGTGCCAGCAGCCCGATTGTGGGACTAGCGGGACAGACGACCGGGGAGCTGTTTTTT	CASSPIVGLAGQTTGELFF
15	TRBV7-9	-	-	TRBJ2-7	TGTGCCAGCAGTCTCAACCAGGCGAGCTCCTACGAGCAGTACTTC	CASSLNQASSYEQYF
12	TRBV7-9	-	-	TRBJ2-2	TGTGCCAGCAGCTCTACAGGCGGGGAGCTGTTTTTT	CASSSTGGELFF
14	TRBV27	once	-	TRBJ2-1	TGTGCCAGCAGTGCCTCGTCCCTTTCCGATGAGCAGTTCTTC	CASSASSLSDEQFF
17	TRBV24-1	many	TRBD1	TRBJ2-1	TGTGCCACCAGTGATGCACGGGACAGTCACGGCTACAATGAGCAGTTCTTC	CATSDARDSHGYNEQFF
16	TRBV4-2	few	-	TRBJ2-3	TGTGCCAGCAGCCTTCGAACCGGGACTCCGTGGGATACGCAGTATTTT	CASSLRTGTPWDTQYF
18	TRBV11-2	many	TRBD2	TRBJ2-3	TGTGCCAGCAGCTTATTCCAGCGGGGGACCTTAAACACAGATACGCAGTATTTT	CASSLFQRGTLNTDTQYF
15	TRBV4-2	few	-	TRBJ1-4	TGTGCCAGCAGCCATACCGACAGGTTAAATGAAAAACTGTTTTTT	CASSHTDRLNEKLFF
19	TRBV7-7	few	-	TRBJ2-1	TGTGCCAGCAGCTTAGGCCAACCTGGGGGGGGGCCCCCCTACAATGAGCAGTTCTTC	CASSLGQPGGGPPYNEQFF
12	TRBV6-2/TRBV6-3	few	-	TRBJ2-7	TGTGCCAGTGGGTGGCACGGCTACGAGCAGTACTTC	CASGWHGYEQYF
13	TRBV7-8	-	TRBD1	TRBJ2-5	TGTGCCAGCAGCTTTGGACAGGGAAAGACCCAGTACTTC	CASSFGQGKTQYF
15	TRBV12-3/TRBV12-4	many	-	TRBJ2-1	TGTGCCAGCAGTTTATTGGGCGGTATGAACAATGAGCAGTTCTTC	CASSLLGGMNNEQFF
11	TRBV29-1	few	-	TRBJ1-2	TGCAGCGTTGAGAGCTTAGATGGCTACACCTTC	CSVESLDGYTF
18	TRBV3-1	many	TRBD2	TRBJ2-2	TGTGCCAGCAGCCAAGTCTTGTGGCGCGGGGGGAACACCGGGGAGCTGTTTTTT	CASSQVLWRGGNTGELFF
16	TRBV4-2	many	TRBD1	TRBJ2-5	TGTGCCAGCAGCCAAGGAACTTCGAGACAGGGAGAGACCCAGTACTTC	CASSQGTSRQGETQYF
15	TRBV15	many	TRBD2	TRBJ2-1	TGTGCCACCAGCAGAGAGGCGGGGGGTTACAATGAGCAGTTCTTC	CATSREAGGYNEQFF
14	TRBV7-8	-	-	TRBJ2-5	TGTGCCAGCAGCCAAACAGTAGTCCAAGAGACCCAGTACTTC	CASSQTVVQETQYF
17	TRBV29-1	many	-	TRBJ1-5	TGCAGCGTTGAACCGGGGGAGACTACTAATAGCAATCAGCCCCAGCATTTT	CSVEPGETTNSNQPQHF
16	TRBV28	many	-	TRBJ2-1	TGTGCCAGCAGTGCGGTTCCGAACAGGGCCTACAATGAGCAGTTCTTC	CASSAVPNRAYNEQFF
14	TRBV7-2	many	-	TRBJ2-2	TGTGCCAGCAGCTTACGGGCGGAGCTCGGGGAGCTGTTTTTT	CASSLRAELGELFF
16	TRBV15	many	-	TRBJ2-3	TGTGCCACCAGCAGAGATGAAGGGAGAGTCACAGATACGCAGTATTTT	CATSRDEGRVTDTQYF
15	TRBV20-1	medium-sized	TRBD1	TRBJ1-2	TGCAGTGCTAGAGACCCTATGACAGGGAACTATGGCTACACCTTC	CSARDPMTGNYGYTF
11	TRBV29-1	-	-	TRBJ2-7	TGCAGCGTTGGCGGGTCCCACGAGCAGTACTTC	CSVGGSHEQYF